This T cell receptor beta chain was identified in a study of T-cell reconstitution after alpha-beta-depleted transplantation in children. Preparing the TCRbeta library involved the use of unique molecular identifiers. TCRdb processed the PCR reads anew with MiXCR; each CDR3 protein has one entry. This repertoire shows about 500,000 distinct CDR3 sequences, around a third found once; its top ten account for around 2.4%. The CDR3 spans 17 residues. V dropped 6 bases and J dropped 0; count of bases not matched to a gene: 11. From germline, CDR1 is KGHSH and CDR2 LQKENI. The material was PBMCs from the stem cell graft donor, obtained from the stem cell graft. This chain connects TRBV18 to TRBJ2-3, with 8 bases lining up with TRBD2. This TCR was recovered from a human donor who donated a stem cell graft to a child with aplastic anemia. CDR3 amino acids: CASSRLLAGLSTDTQYF. CDR3 DNA: TGTGCCAGCTCCCGTTTGCTAGCGGGTCTTAGCACAGATACGCAGTATTTT.